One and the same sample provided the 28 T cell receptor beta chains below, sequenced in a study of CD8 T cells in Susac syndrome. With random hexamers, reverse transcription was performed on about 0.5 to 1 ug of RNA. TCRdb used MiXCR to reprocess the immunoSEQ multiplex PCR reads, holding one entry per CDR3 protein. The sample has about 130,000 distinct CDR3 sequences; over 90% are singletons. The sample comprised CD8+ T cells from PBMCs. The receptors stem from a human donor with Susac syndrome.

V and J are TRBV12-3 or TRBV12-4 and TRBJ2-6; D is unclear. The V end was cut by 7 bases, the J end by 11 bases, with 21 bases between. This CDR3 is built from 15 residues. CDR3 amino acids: CASIKSQYPNDVLTF. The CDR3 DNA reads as TGTGCCAGCATCAAATCCCAATACCCCAACGACGTCCTGACTTTC.

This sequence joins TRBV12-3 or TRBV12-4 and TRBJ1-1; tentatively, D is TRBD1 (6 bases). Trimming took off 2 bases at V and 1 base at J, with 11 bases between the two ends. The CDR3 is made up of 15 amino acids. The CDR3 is CASSLRTATNTEAFF. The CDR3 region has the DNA TGTGCCAGCAGTTTAAGGACAGCGACGAACACTGAAGCTTTCTTT.

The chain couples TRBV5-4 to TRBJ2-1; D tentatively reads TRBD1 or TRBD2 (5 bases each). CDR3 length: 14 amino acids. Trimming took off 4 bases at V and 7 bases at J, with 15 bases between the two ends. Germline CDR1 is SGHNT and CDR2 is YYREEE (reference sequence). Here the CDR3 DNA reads TGTGCCAGCAGCCCCGGGACCCTCCTAAATGAGCAGTTCTTC. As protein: CASSPGTLLNEQFF.

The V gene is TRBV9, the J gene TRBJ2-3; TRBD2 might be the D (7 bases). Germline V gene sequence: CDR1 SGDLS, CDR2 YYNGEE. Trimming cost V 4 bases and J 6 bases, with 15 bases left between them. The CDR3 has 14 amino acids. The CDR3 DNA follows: TGTGCCAGCAGCCCAGCGCGGGGGCGGGATACGCAGTATTTT. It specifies CASSPARGRDTQYF.

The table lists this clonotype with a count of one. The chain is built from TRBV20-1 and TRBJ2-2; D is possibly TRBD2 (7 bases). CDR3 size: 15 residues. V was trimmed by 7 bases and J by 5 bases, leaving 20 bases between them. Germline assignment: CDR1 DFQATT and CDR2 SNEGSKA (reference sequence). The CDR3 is CSVDPRGAETGELFF. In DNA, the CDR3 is TGCAGTGTCGACCCTCGGGGGGCGGAGACCGGGGAGCTGTTTTTT.

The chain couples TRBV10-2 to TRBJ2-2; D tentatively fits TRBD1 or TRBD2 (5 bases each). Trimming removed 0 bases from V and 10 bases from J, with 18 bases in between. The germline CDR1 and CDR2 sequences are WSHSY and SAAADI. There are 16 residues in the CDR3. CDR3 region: CASSESIGTTFAELFF. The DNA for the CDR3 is TGCGCCAGCAGTGAGTCGATCGGGACCACCTTTGCGGAGCTGTTTTTT.

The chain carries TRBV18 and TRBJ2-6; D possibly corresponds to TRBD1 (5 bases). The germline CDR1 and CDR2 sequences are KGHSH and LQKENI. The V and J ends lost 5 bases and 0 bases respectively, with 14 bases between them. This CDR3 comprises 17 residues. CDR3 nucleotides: TGTGCCAGCTCAGGTCGAAGGGGTCACTCTGGGGCCAACGTCCTGACTTTC. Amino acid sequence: CASSGRRGHSGANVLTF.

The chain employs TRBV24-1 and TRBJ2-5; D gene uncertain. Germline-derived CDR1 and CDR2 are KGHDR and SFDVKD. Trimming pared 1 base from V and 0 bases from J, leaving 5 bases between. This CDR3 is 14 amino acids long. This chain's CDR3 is CATSDFTDQETQYF. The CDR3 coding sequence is TGTGCCACCAGTGATTTTACGGACCAAGAGACCCAGTACTTC.

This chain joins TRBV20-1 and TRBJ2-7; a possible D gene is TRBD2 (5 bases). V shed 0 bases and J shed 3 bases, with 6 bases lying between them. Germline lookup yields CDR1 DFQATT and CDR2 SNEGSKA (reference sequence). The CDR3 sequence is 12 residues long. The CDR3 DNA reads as TGCAGTGCTAGAGAAGAGGGCTACGAGCAGTACTTC. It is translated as CSAREEGYEQYF.

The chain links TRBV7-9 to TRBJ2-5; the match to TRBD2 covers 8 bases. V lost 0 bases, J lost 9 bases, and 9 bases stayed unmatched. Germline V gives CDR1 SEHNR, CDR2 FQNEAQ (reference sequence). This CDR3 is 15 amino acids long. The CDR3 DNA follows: TGTGCCAGCAGCTTAGCGTCGGGGGGGACGTTGTCCCAGTACTTC. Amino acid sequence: CASSLASGGTLSQYF.

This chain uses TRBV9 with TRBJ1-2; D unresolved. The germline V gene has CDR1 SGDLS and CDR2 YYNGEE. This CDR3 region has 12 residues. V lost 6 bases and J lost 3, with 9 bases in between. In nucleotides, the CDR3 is TGTGCCAGCAAGGGTACGGACTATGGCTACACCTTC. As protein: CASKGTDYGYTF.

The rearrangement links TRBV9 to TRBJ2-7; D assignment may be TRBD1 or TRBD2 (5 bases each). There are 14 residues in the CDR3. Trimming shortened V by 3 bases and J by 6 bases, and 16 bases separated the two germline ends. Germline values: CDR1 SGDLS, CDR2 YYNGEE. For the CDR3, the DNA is TGTGCCAGCAGCGGGACCGGGACCGAACTCGAGCAGTACTTC. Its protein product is CASSGTGTELEQYF.

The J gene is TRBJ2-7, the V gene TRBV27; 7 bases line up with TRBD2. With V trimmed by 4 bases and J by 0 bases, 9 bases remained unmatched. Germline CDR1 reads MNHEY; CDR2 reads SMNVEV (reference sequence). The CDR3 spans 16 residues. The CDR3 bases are TGTGCCAGCAGTTCCCGACGGGGGGTGGGCTCCTACGAGCAGTACTTC. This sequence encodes CASSSRRGVGSYEQYF.

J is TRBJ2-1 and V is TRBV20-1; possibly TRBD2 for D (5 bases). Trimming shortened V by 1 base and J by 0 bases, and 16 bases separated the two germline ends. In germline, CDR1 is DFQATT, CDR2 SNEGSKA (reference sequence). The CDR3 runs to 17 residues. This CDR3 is CSARVETIDASYNEQFF. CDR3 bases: TGCAGTGCTAGAGTTGAGACTATCGACGCCTCCTACAATGAGCAGTTCTTC.

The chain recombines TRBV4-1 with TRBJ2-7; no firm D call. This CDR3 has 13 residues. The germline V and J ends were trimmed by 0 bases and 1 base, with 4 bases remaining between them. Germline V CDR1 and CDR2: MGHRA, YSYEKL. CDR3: CASSQERSYEQYF. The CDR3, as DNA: TGCGCCAGCAGCCAAGAACGGTCCTACGAGCAGTACTTC.

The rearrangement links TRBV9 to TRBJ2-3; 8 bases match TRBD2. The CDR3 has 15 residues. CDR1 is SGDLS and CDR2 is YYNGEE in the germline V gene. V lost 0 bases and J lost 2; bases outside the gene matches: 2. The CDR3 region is CASSVGTSYTDTQYF. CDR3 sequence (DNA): TGTGCCAGCAGCGTAGGGACTAGCTACACAGATACGCAGTATTTT.

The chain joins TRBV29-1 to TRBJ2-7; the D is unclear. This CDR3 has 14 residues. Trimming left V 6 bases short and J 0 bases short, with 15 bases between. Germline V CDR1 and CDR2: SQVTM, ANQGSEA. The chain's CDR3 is CSVIVRVPSYEQYF. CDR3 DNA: TGCAGCGTCATCGTCCGGGTTCCCTCCTACGAGCAGTACTTC.

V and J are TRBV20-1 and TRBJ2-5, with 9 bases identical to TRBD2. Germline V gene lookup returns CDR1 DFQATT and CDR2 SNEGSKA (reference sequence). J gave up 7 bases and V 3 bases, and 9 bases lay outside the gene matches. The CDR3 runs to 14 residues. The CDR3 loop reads CSASQRGDLGTQYF. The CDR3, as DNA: TGCAGTGCTAGTCAGCGGGGGGACCTAGGGACCCAGTACTTC.

The CDR3 region is CASSLDLNYGYTF. The CDR3 DNA sequence: TGTGCCAGCAGCTTAGACCTGAACTATGGCTACACCTTC. V and J are TRBV7-6 and TRBJ1-2; no clear D. The V and J ends lost 1 base and 2 bases respectively, with 5 bases between them. CDR3 length: 13 residues. Germline CDR1 is SGHVS and CDR2 is FNYEAQ.

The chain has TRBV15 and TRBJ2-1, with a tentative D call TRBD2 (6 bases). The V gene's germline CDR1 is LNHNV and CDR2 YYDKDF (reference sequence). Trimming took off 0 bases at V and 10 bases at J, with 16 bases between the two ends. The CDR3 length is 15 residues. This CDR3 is CATSRDPGTSIEQFF. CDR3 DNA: TGTGCCACCAGCAGAGATCCCGGGACTTCGATCGAGCAGTTCTTC.

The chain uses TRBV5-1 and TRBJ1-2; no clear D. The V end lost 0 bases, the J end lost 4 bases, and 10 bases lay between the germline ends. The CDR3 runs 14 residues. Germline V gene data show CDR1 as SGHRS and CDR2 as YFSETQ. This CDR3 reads CASSLEETGYGYTF. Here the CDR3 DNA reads TGCGCCAGCAGCTTGGAGGAAACGGGCTATGGCTACACCTTC.

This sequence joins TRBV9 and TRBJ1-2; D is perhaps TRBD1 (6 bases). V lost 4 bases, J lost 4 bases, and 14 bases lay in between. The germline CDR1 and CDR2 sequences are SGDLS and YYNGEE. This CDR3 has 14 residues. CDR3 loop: CASSSLQGSYGYTF. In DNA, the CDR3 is TGTGCCAGCAGCTCGTTACAGGGATCCTATGGCTACACCTTC. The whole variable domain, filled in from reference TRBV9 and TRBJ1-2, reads DSGVTQTPKHLITATGQRVTLRCSPRSGDLSVYWYQQSLDQGLQFLIQYYNGEERAKGNILERFSAQQFPDLHSELNLSSLELGDSALYFCASSSLQGSYGYTFGSGTRLTVV.

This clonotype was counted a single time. CDR3 DNA: TGTGCCAGCAGTCCCTTCCTTCAGGCGGCCTACTACAATGAGCAGTTCTTC. Protein sequence: CASSPFLQAAYYNEQFF. This chain joins TRBV28 and TRBJ2-1; no clear D. The CDR3 loop spans 17 amino acids. V gave up 5 bases and J gave up 3 bases, with 20 bases separating them. Germline lookup yields CDR1 MDHEN and CDR2 SYDVKM.

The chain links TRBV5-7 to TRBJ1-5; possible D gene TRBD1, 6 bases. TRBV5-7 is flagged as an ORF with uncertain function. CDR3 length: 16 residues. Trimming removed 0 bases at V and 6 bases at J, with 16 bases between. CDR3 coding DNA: TGTGCCAGCAGCTTGGAAACAGGGAAGGGCTGTCAGCCCCAGCATTTT. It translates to CASSLETGKGCQPQHF.

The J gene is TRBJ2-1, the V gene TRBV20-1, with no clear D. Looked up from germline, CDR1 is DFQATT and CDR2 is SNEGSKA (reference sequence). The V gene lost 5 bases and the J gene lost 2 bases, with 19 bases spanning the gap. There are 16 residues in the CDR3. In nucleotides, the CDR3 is TGCAGTGCTTTTTCAACCGGGCCTTTACCCTACAATGAGCAGTTCTTC. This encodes CSAFSTGPLPYNEQFF.

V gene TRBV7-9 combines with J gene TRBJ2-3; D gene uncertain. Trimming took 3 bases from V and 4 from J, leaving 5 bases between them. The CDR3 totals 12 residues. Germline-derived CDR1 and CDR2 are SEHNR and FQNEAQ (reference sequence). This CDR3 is CASSLYADTQYF. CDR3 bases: TGTGCCAGCAGCTTGTATGCAGATACGCAGTATTTT.

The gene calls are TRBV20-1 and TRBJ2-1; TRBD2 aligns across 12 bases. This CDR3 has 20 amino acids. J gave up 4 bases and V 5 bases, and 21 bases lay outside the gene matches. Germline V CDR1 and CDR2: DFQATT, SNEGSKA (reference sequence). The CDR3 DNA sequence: TGCAGTGCTGTCGATAGGACACTGGACCGACTAGCGGGAGAGTACAATGAGCAGTTCTTC. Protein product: CSAVDRTLDRLAGEYNEQFF.

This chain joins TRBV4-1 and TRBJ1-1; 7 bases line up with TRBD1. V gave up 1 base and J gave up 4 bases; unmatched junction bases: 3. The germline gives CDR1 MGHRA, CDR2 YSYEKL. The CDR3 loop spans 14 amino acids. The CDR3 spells CASSQVPGGTEAFF. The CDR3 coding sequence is TGCGCCAGCAGCCAAGTGCCAGGGGGCACTGAAGCTTTCTTT.